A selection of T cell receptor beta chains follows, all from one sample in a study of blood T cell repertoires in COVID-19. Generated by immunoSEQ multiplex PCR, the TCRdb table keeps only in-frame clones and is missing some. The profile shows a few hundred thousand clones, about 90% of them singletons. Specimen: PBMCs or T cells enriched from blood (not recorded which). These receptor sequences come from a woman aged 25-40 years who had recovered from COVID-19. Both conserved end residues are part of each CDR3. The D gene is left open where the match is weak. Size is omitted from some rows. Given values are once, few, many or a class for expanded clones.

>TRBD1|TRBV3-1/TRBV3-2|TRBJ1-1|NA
CASSRDRGFMNTEAFF
TGTGCCAGCAGCCGGGACAGGGGATTCATGAACACTGAAGCTTTCTTT
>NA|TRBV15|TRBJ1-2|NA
CATSRDRGLPKGYTF
TGTGCCACCAGCAGAGATAGGGGGTTACCTAAGGGCTACACCTTC
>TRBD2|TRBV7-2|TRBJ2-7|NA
CASSLARLAGPYEQYF
TGTGCCAGCAGCTTAGCGAGGCTAGCGGGACCCTACGAGCAGTACTTC
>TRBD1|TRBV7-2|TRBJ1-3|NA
CASSTRQGGSGNTIYF
TGTGCCAGCAGCACCCGACAGGGCGGCTCTGGAAACACCATATATTTT
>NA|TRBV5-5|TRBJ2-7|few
CASSEPGLTEQYF
TGTGCCAGCAGCGAACCGGGACTTACCGAGCAGTACTTC
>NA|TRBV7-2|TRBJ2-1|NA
CASQRNGKYNEQFF
TGTGCCAGCCAAAGAAACGGGAAGTACAATGAGCAGTTCTTC
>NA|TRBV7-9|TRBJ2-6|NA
CASSLPGSYSGANVLTF
TGTGCCAGCAGCTTACCAGGATCCTATTCTGGGGCCAACGTCCTGACTTTC
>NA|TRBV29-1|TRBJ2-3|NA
CSAQTRSVTQYF
TGCAGCGCTCAGACTAGATCCGTGACGCAGTATTTT
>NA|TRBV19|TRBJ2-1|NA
CASSKVFSSYNEQFF
TGTGCCAGTAGTAAAGTTTTCAGCTCCTACAATGAGCAGTTCTTC
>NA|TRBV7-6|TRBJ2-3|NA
CASSASSRQEYTDTQYF
TGTGCCAGCAGCGCGTCGAGCCGACAGGAGTACACAGATACGCAGTATTTT
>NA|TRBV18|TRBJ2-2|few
CASSSGITGELFF
TGTGCCAGCTCATCGGGGATTACCGGGGAGCTGTTTTTT
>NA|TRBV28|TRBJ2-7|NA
CASRVHYKDTYEQYF
TGTGCCAGCAGGGTGCATTATAAGGACACCTACGAGCAGTACTTC
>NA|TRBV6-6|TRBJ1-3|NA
CASSYVRGGNTIYF
TGTGCCAGCAGTTACGTCAGGGGAGGAAACACCATATATTTT
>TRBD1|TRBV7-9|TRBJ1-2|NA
CASSLGLDRGDGYTF
TGTGCCAGCAGCTTAGGATTGGACAGGGGCGATGGCTACACCTTC
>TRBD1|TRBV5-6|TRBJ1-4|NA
CASSFRPGQNLNEKLFF
TGTGCCAGCAGCTTTCGACCGGGACAGAATCTGAATGAAAAACTGTTTTTT
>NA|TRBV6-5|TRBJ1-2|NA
CASSFQGFNYGYTF
TGTGCCAGCAGTTTCCAGGGGTTTAACTATGGCTACACCTTC
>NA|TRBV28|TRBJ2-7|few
CASSLEAPLYEQYF
TGTGCCAGCAGTTTAGAAGCCCCACTCTACGAGCAGTACTTC
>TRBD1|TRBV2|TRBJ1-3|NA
CASSGGTGLPTIYF
TGTGCCAGCAGCGGCGGGACAGGGCTTCCGACCATATATTTT
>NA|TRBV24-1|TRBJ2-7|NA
CATSGTGTYEQYF
TGTGCCACCAGTGGTACAGGGACCTACGAGCAGTACTTC
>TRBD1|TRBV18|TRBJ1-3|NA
CASSTYDRGNSGNTIYF
TGTGCCAGCTCAACCTACGACAGGGGAAACTCTGGAAACACCATATATTTT
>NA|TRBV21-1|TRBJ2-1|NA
CASSKLGLAGDNEQFF
TGTGCCAGCAGCAAATTGGGACTAGCGGGGGACAATGAGCAGTTCTTC
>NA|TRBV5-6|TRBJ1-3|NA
CASSYSSGNTIYF
TGTGCCAGCAGCTATAGCTCTGGAAACACCATATATTTT
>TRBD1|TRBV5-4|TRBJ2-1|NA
CASRKQGAIINEQFF
TGTGCCAGCAGAAAACAGGGGGCGATTATCAATGAGCAGTTCTTC
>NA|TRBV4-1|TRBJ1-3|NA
CASSQGEGNTIYF
TGCGCCAGCAGCCAAGGAGAGGGAAACACCATATATTTT
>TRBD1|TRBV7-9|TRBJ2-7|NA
CATGTGRRSYEQYF
TGTGCCACAGGGACAGGCCGAAGATCCTACGAGCAGTACTTC
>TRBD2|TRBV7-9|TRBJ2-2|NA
CASSPIAGGSGELFF
TGTGCCAGCAGCCCCATAGCGGGAGGGTCCGGGGAGCTGTTTTTT
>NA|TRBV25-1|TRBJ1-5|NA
CASSASGIDQPQHF
TGTGCCAGCAGTGCCTCAGGGATAGATCAGCCCCAGCATTTT
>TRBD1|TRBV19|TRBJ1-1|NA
CASSVGTEHKNTEAFF
TGTGCCAGTAGTGTCGGGACAGAACATAAGAACACTGAAGCTTTCTTT
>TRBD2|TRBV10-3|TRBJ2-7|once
CAISPGLPYEQYF
TGTGCCATCAGTCCGGGACTACCCTACGAGCAGTACTTC
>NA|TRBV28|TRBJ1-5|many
CASSVGNQPQHF
TGTGCCAGCAGCGTTGGCAATCAGCCCCAGCATTTT
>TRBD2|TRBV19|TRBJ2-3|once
CASSLSGGPTDTQYF
TGTGCCAGTAGTCTGAGCGGGGGGCCCACAGATACGCAGTATTTT
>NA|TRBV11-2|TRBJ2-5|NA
CASSLSGAGAIQETQYF
TGTGCCAGCAGCTTAAGCGGGGCGGGGGCCATCCAAGAGACCCAGTACTTC
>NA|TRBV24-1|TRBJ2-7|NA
CATSDGGFSYEQYF
TGTGCCACCAGTGATGGGGGCTTCTCCTACGAGCAGTACTTC
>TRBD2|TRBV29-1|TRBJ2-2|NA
CSVTWGLGAGELFF
TGCAGCGTTACCTGGGGACTAGGGGCCGGGGAGCTGTTTTTT
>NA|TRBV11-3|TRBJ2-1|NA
CASSLSSGFVTYNEQFF
TGTGCCAGCAGCTTATCGTCAGGGTTTGTGACCTACAATGAGCAGTTCTTC
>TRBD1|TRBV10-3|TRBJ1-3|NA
CAISETGHSGNTIYF
TGTGCCATCAGCGAGACAGGGCACTCTGGAAACACCATATATTTT
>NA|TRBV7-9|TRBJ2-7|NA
CASSLGGRGSASYEQYF
TGTGCCAGCAGCTTAGGAGGACGGGGATCGGCCTCCTACGAGCAGTACTTC
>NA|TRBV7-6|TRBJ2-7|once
CASSLEDSRQAEQYF
TGTGCCAGCAGCTTAGAGGACTCGCGGCAGGCCGAGCAGTACTTC
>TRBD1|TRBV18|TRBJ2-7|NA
CASSPLGQSYEQYF
TGTGCCAGCTCACCACTGGGACAGAGCTACGAGCAGTACTTC
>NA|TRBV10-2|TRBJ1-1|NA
CASRKTNTVNTEAFF
TGCGCCAGCAGAAAAACCAATACAGTGAACACTGAAGCTTTCTTT
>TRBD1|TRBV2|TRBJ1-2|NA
CASGQGFSGDGYTF
TGTGCCAGCGGACAGGGGTTTAGCGGGGATGGCTACACCTTC
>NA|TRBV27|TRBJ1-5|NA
CASSSYAGSNQPQHF
TGTGCCAGCAGTTCCTATGCGGGTAGCAATCAGCCCCAGCATTTT
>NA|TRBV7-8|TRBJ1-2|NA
CASSLVVGLNYGYTF
TGTGCCAGCAGCTTAGTTGTAGGACTTAACTATGGCTACACCTTC
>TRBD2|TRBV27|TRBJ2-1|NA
CASSLLAGSSYNEQFF
TGTGCCAGCAGTTTACTAGCGGGTTCCTCCTACAATGAGCAGTTCTTC
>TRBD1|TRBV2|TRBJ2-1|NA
CASGGQGSNEQFF
TGTGCCAGCGGGGGACAGGGGTCGAATGAGCAGTTCTTC
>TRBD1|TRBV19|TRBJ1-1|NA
CASGQGLNTEAFF
TGTGCCAGTGGACAGGGTCTAAACACTGAAGCTTTCTTT
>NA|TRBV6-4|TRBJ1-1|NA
CASSEGRGTEAFF
TGTGCCAGCAGTGAGGGTCGAGGCACTGAAGCTTTCTTT
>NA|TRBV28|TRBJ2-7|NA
CASSYRSEQYF
TGTGCCAGCAGCTACCGGAGCGAGCAGTACTTC
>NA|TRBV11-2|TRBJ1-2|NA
CASTEFFYGYTF
TGTGCCAGCACCGAGTTCTTCTATGGCTACACCTTC
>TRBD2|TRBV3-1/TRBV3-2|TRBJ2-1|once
CASSQVTSGRAHEQFF
TGTGCCAGCAGCCAAGTCACTAGCGGGAGGGCCCATGAGCAGTTCTTC
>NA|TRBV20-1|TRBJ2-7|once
CSATRVNEQYF
TGCAGTGCTACCAGGGTGAACGAGCAGTACTTC
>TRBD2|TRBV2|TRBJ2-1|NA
CASSELTSGIYNEQFF
TGTGCCAGCAGTGAATTAACTAGCGGGATCTACAATGAGCAGTTCTTC
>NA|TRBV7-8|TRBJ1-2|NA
CASSLAGVNYGYTF
TGTGCCAGCAGCTTAGCAGGAGTAAACTATGGCTACACCTTC
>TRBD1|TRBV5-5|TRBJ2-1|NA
CASSLAGTGVWNEQFF
TGTGCCAGCAGCTTGGCCGGGACAGGGGTGTGGAATGAGCAGTTCTTC